The 21 T cell receptor beta chains in this list originate from one sample, sequenced in a study of T-cell memory formation after mild COVID-19. TCRdb redid the calling of the 5' RACE reads with MiXCR, one entry per CDR3 protein. The data show approximately 250,000 distinct CDR3 sequences, approximately 15% seen once. The source material was PBMCs or a T cell subset sorted from them (not recorded which). Receptor source: an adult woman who had mild COVID-19 (a few samples of this study predate the infection). Cell type and time point are not known.

This clonotype was picked up a small number of times. The chain recombines TRBV29-1 with TRBJ1-1; 8 nucleotides match TRBD1. The CDR3 has 13 residues. V shed 8 bases, J shed 0 bases, and the junction held 5 bases outside the gene matches. The germline CDR1 and CDR2 sequences are SQVTM and ANQGSEA. DNA of the CDR3: TGCAGCTTGTGGACAGGGATGAACACTGAAGCTTTCTTT. This codes for CSLWTGMNTEAFF.

This clonotype was counted a few times. The chain joins TRBV3-1 to TRBJ2-7; 13 nucleotides match TRBD2. Germline loops: CDR1 LGHDT, CDR2 YNNKEL (reference sequence). The CDR3 has 15 amino acids. J gave up 7 bases and V 4 bases, and 7 bases lay outside the gene matches. For the CDR3, the DNA is TGTGCCAGCAGCCTTTGGACTAGCGGGAGAGAGGAGCAGTACTTC. Its translation: CASSLWTSGREEQYF.

This clonotype was observed a few times. The chain is built from TRBV7-2 and TRBJ2-3; D unclear. V was clipped by 3 bases and J by 2 bases, with 3 bases between them. The CDR3 is 12 residues long. From germline, CDR1 is SGHTA and CDR2 FQGNSA. The CDR3 reads CASSFFTDTQYF. CDR3 DNA: TGTGCCAGCAGCTTCTTCACAGATACGCAGTATTTT.

The V and J genes are TRBV7-2 and TRBJ2-1, with D possibly matching TRBD2 (7 bases). The CDR3 runs 18 residues. The germline V gene has CDR1 SGHTA and CDR2 FQGNSA. The V end was cut by 4 bases, the J end by 7 bases, with 26 bases between. Here the CDR3 DNA reads TGTGCCAGCAGCTCCCCGGGGGGCGGGATGGGACTTAGGAATGAGCAGTTCTTC. This sequence encodes CASSSPGGGMGLRNEQFF.

A few counts support this clonotype. J is TRBJ1-6 and V is TRBV7-2; possibly TRBD1 for D (5 bases). Germline loops: CDR1 SGHTA, CDR2 FQGNSA. This CDR3 spans 12 amino acids. Trimming removed 5 bases at V and 10 bases at J, with 9 bases between. CDR3 nucleotide sequence: TGTGCCAGCAGCCCACAGGACTCACCCCTCCACTTT. This sequence encodes CASSPQDSPLHF.

The chain employs TRBV10-3 and TRBJ2-4; D is possibly TRBD1 or TRBD2 (5 bases each). This CDR3 is 17 amino acids long. The germline gives CDR1 ENHRY, CDR2 SYGVKD. V lost 0 bases, J lost 6 bases, and 18 bases lay in between. The CDR3 bases are TGTGCCATCAGTGAGTCAGTCCTCCCAGGGAGTGGAAACATTCAGTACTTC. Translating it yields CAISESVLPGSGNIQYF.

This chain joins TRBV20-1 and TRBJ1-5, with a tentative D call TRBD1 (6 bases). Per germline, CDR1 DFQATT and CDR2 SNEGSKA (reference sequence). This CDR3 spans 16 amino acids. The V end lost 4 bases, the J end lost 5 bases, and 21 bases lay between the germline ends. CDR3 sequence reads: CSAKLGGSLSYQPQHF. Written as DNA, the CDR3 is TGCAGTGCTAAGCTAGGGGGATCTCTTTCATATCAGCCCCAGCATTTT.

This clonotype was seen a handful of times. The chain has TRBV5-6 and TRBJ2-7; TRBD2 matches 7 bases. Germline V gene lookup returns CDR1 SGHDT and CDR2 YYEEEE. The CDR3 is 15 amino acids. Trimming cost V 1 base and J 0 bases; bases outside gene matches: 4. The DNA for the CDR3 is TGTGCCAGCAGCTTGTATAGGGACTACTCCTACGAGCAGTACTTC. Encoded protein: CASSLYRDYSYEQYF.

V and J are TRBV4-1 and TRBJ1-2; 9 bases line up with TRBD1. Germline CDR1 reads MGHRA; CDR2 reads YSYEKL. The CDR3 totals 14 residues. The J segment lost 4 bases and the V segment lost 6 bases, leaving 6 bases of the junction unmatched. The CDR3 protein is CASSRTGEIYGYTF. For the CDR3, the DNA is TGCGCCAGCAGTAGGACAGGGGAAATCTATGGCTACACCTTC.

In its sample, this clonotype was seen many times. The genes are TRBV7-9 and TRBJ2-7; tentative D call: TRBD2 (7 bases). Per the germline V gene, CDR1 is SEHNR and CDR2 is FQNEAQ (reference sequence). V was cut by 2 bases and J by 5 bases, with 16 bases left in between. The CDR3 is made up of 15 amino acids. CDR3 residues: CASSLNSGGYNEQYF. CDR3 nucleotide sequence: TGTGCCAGCAGCTTAAACTCGGGGGGCTACAACGAGCAGTACTTC.

The sample holds a few counts of this clonotype. The chain joins TRBV5-1 to TRBJ2-3, with D possibly being TRBD2 (6 bases). Looked up from germline, CDR1 is SGHRS and CDR2 is YFSETQ. The V end lost 5 bases, the J end lost 2 bases, and 12 bases lay between the germline ends. The CDR3 length is 14 residues. In DNA, the CDR3 is TGCGCCAGCAGTCCCGGGACTCACACAGATACGCAGTATTTT. It translates to CASSPGTHTDTQYF.

This chain uses TRBV4-1 with TRBJ1-4; D is unresolved. CDR1 is MGHRA, CDR2 YSYEKL, per germline. The V and J ends lost 2 bases and 3 bases respectively, with 10 bases between them. This CDR3 region has 15 residues. In DNA form, the CDR3 reads TGCGCCAGCAGCCAACTCGGCGGGTCTAATGAAAAACTGTTTTTT. Protein sequence: CASSQLGGSNEKLFF.

The rearrangement joins TRBV9 to TRBJ2-1; 9 bases are shared with TRBD1. The trim removed 1 base at V and 6 bases at J, leaving 11 bases unmatched. CDR3 length: 17 residues. Per the germline V gene, CDR1 is SGDLS and CDR2 is YYNGEE. The CDR3 bases are TGTGCCAGCAGCGTACGGGACAGGGTCACGGGATTCAATGAGCAGTTCTTC. Translating it yields CASSVRDRVTGFNEQFF.

This clonotype was found a few times. V gene TRBV12-3 or TRBV12-4 combines with J gene TRBJ1-3; 9 positions agree with TRBD1. Trimming at V came to 3 bases and at J to 1 base, leaving 1 base not matched to a gene. The CDR3 runs to 15 residues. The CDR3 here is CASSFGTGSGNTIYF. The CDR3 region has the DNA TGTGCCAGCAGTTTCGGGACAGGGTCTGGAAACACCATATATTTT.

This clonotype was counted ten times or more. The rearrangement links TRBV7-2 to TRBJ2-1; D gene uncertain. Trimming took 2 bases from V and 7 from J, leaving 6 bases between them. Germline CDR1 SGHTA, CDR2 FQGNSA. This CDR3 region has 12 residues. This chain's CDR3 is CASSLTENEQFF. The CDR3 nucleotides are TGTGCCAGCAGCTTAACCGAGAATGAGCAGTTCTTC.

The rearrangement joins TRBV6-2 or TRBV6-3 to TRBJ2-7, with D possibly TRBD1 on 5 matching bases. The CDR3 runs to 16 residues. The germline CDR1 and CDR2 sequences are MNHEY and SVGEGT. Trimming removed 5 bases at V and 3 bases at J, with 20 bases between. CDR3 coding DNA: TGTGCCAGCAGTGCACTTAGGGGCGGTCCGGACTACGAGCAGTACTTC. It is translated as CASSALRGGPDYEQYF.

The chain links TRBV12-3 or TRBV12-4 to TRBJ1-2; D possibly corresponds to TRBD1 (6 bases). V lost 3 bases, J lost 0 bases, and 11 bases lay in between. The length of the CDR3 is 15 residues. As DNA, the CDR3 is TGTGCCAGCAGTTTTGGACAGAATACTAACTATGGCTACACCTTC. It encodes CASSFGQNTNYGYTF.

V and J are TRBV3-1 and TRBJ2-5, with 8 bases aligning to TRBD1. J lost 4 bases, V lost 0 bases, and 4 bases had no gene match. Germline lookup yields CDR1 LGHDT and CDR2 YNNKEL (reference sequence). The CDR3 consists of 15 residues. This CDR3 reads CASSQERDRGETQYF. DNA of the CDR3: TGTGCCAGCAGCCAAGAGAGAGACAGGGGAGAGACCCAGTACTTC.

This clonotype was observed a few times. The V call is TRBV3-1, the J call TRBJ1-2; TRBD1 might be the D (5 bases). V lost 0 bases to trimming and J lost 2 bases, with 19 bases between them. CDR3 size: 18 residues. Germline assignment: CDR1 LGHDT and CDR2 YNNKEL (reference sequence). The CDR3 loop reads CASSQDLGTPGLNYGYTF. DNA for the CDR3: TGTGCCAGCAGCCAAGATCTTGGGACTCCGGGACTAAACTATGGCTACACCTTC.

The chain couples TRBV10-3 to TRBJ2-1; a weak D match, TRBD1 (7 bases). Trimming took off 5 bases at V and 3 bases at J, with 8 bases between the two ends. The CDR3 has 13 amino acids. The V gene's germline CDR1 is ENHRY and CDR2 SYGVKD. The CDR3 coding sequence is TGTGCCATCAGTCAGGGGGGCTACAATGAGCAGTTCTTC. Translating gives CAISQGGYNEQFF.

In this sample, this clonotype turned up a few times. V and J are TRBV12-3 or TRBV12-4 and TRBJ1-2, with D unresolved. V lost 1 base and J 5 bases, leaving 8 bases between the germline ends. This CDR3 is built from 13 residues. The CDR3 here is CASSLGIGYGYTF. The CDR3 DNA sequence: TGTGCCAGCAGTTTAGGCATTGGGTATGGCTACACCTTC.